Below, one T cell receptor (beta chain) is given with its context. What it recognizes is unknown. The entry originates in a study of yellow fever vaccine responses in identical twins. Whole-study results and caveats: Twins' T cell vaccine responses reportedly looked partly convergent, partly personalized.

TCRdb reprocessed the RT-PCR reads via MiXCR and lists one record per CDR3 protein. Among about 19,000 distinct CDR3 sequences, approximately 70% were seen once, and the ten largest hold about 2.5%. The germline CDR1 and CDR2 sequences are SGHTA and FQGNSA. The CDR3 runs to 13 residues. Trimming took off 3 bases at V and 1 base at J, with 6 bases between the two ends. The TCR sequence derives from a woman aged 18-35 years who received the yellow fever vaccine. Sequenced here: T cells from blood (PBMCs), unsorted or a sorted subset (not recorded which), sampled before or after yellow fever vaccination (not recorded which). The chain links TRBV7-2 to TRBJ2-5; weak D call: TRBD2 (5 bases). CDR3 in DNA: TGTGCCAGCAGCTTCCGGGGCCAAGAGACCCAGTACTTC. It translates to CASSFRGQETQYF.